Presented here are 27 T cell receptor beta chains from one specimen sequenced in a study of OX40 agonist ivuxolimab in advanced cancers. The method was immunoSEQ multiplex PCR; TCRdb's version includes in-frame clones alone and lacks a portion of them. The data hold around 60,000 clones, with roughly four fifths observed a single time. Sequenced here: CD4+ or CD8+ T cells sorted from blood, sampled in a trial of the OX40 agonist ivuxolimab. Receptor source: an adult with an advanced solid tumor such as melanoma, head and neck, liver or kidney cancer.

CDR3 amino acids: CASSLDLEETQYF. The CDR3 DNA reads TGTGCCAGCAGCTTAGATCTAGAGGAGACCCAGTACTTC. The chain employs TRBV7-9 and TRBJ2-5; D not resolved. Germline V lookup: CDR1 SEHNR, CDR2 FQNEAQ (reference sequence). The CDR3 runs 13 residues. The V gene lost 1 base and the J gene lost 5 bases, with 8 bases spanning the gap.

The chain carries TRBV6-7 and TRBJ2-7; 8 bases match TRBD2. TRBV6-7 is known as an ORF, though its function is uncertain. This CDR3 has 13 amino acids. The V gene end was trimmed by 8 bases and the J gene end by 2 bases; junction bases not matched to a gene: 5. The CDR3 spells CASEGAGAYEQYF. The DNA of the CDR3 is TGTGCCAGCGAGGGAGCGGGAGCCTACGAGCAGTACTTC.

The chain couples TRBV19 to TRBJ2-3; the D is unclear. CDR3 length equals 14 residues. Trimming removed 3 bases from V and 2 bases from J, with 9 bases in between. From germline, CDR1 is LNHDA and CDR2 SQIVND (reference sequence). CDR3 loop: CASSINGYTDTQYF. CDR3 in DNA: TGTGCCAGTAGTATCAATGGGTACACAGATACGCAGTATTTT.

This clone showed up just once. The chain uses TRBV4-3 and TRBJ1-2, with a possible D match to TRBD1 (6 bases). The CDR3 is made up of 13 amino acids. V was trimmed by 1 base and J by 3 bases, leaving 6 bases between them. Per the germline V gene, CDR1 is LGHNA and CDR2 is YSLEER. As DNA, the CDR3 is TGCGCCAGCAGCCAAGGACAGGACTATGGCTACACCTTC. Its translation is CASSQGQDYGYTF.

The CDR3 DNA is TGTGCCAGCAGCTTCGGACAGGGGCTCTCCCGCAACGGCTACACCTTC. Translation: CASSFGQGLSRNGYTF. The rearrangement joins TRBV7-9 to TRBJ1-2; 9 nucleotides match TRBD1. This CDR3 has 16 amino acids. The germline CDR1 and CDR2 sequences are SEHNR and FQNEAQ (reference sequence). V lost 3 bases to trimming and J lost 8 bases; unmatched junction nucleotides: 13. The full variable domain, completed using reference TRBV7-9 and TRBJ1-2, is DTGVSQNPRHKITKRGQNVTFRCDPISEHNRLYWYRQTLGQGPEFLTYFQNEAQLEKSRLLSDRFSAERPKGSFSTLEIQRTEQGDSAMYLCASSFGQGLSRNGYTFGSGTRLTVV.

The J gene is TRBJ2-5, the V gene TRBV5-1; 10 nucleotides agree with TRBD1. There are 14 residues in the CDR3. The V gene's germline CDR1 is SGHRS and CDR2 YFSETQ. J lost 6 bases, V lost 4 bases, and 6 bases had no gene match. The CDR3 spells CASSLRDRGQTQYF. CDR3 DNA: TGCGCCAGCAGCCTTCGGGACAGGGGACAGACCCAGTACTTC.

The CDR3 nucleotides read TGTGCCAGCAGTGATCAAGGACACCCTGGGGCCAACGTCCTGACTTTC. It specifies CASSDQGHPGANVLTF. The chain employs TRBV2 and TRBJ2-6; a weak D match, TRBD1 (5 bases). Germline CDR1 is SNHLY and CDR2 is FYNNEI. Trimming removed 3 bases from V and 2 bases from J, with 11 bases in between. The CDR3 has 16 amino acids.

The chain links TRBV4-3 to TRBJ2-7; no clear D gene. The germline gives CDR1 LGHNA, CDR2 YSLEER. V was pared by 1 base and J by 0 bases, with 13 bases between. CDR3 length equals 16 residues. The CDR3 DNA reads as TGCGCCAGCAGCCAAGGTAGAGGTCTTAGCTCCTACGAGCAGTACTTC. As protein: CASSQGRGLSSYEQYF.

The chain couples TRBV7-9 to TRBJ2-3, with D perhaps TRBD2 (6 bases). Germline CDR1 SEHNR, CDR2 FQNEAQ (reference sequence). Deletions cut 3 bases from V and 1 base from J, with 11 bases between. The CDR3 runs 15 residues. This CDR3 is CASSLGLSGTDTQYF. Written as DNA, the CDR3 is TGTGCCAGCAGCTTGGGACTCTCTGGCACAGATACGCAGTATTTT.

The chain couples TRBV6-4 to TRBJ2-7; 12 bases are a match to TRBD2. This CDR3 region has 16 residues. Germline trimming cut 2 bases from V and 12 bases from J; bases unmatched to any gene: 14. The V gene's germline CDR1 is MRHNA and CDR2 SNTAGT. The DNA for the CDR3 is TGTGCCAGCAGTGACCCCCCAGGGACTAGCGGGTTCGCGGCGTACTTC. It codes for CASSDPPGTSGFAAYF.

The chain combines TRBV19 with TRBJ1-5; D unresolved. V was trimmed by 1 base and J by 16 bases, leaving 11 bases between them. The germline gives CDR1 LNHDA, CDR2 SQIVND (reference sequence). This CDR3 comprises 11 residues. The DNA of the CDR3 is TGTGCCAGTAGTATAGGGCGGACTAGACATTTT. Its translation is CASSIGRTRHF.

The rearrangement uses TRBV30 and TRBJ2-5; the D is unclear. The germline V gene encodes CDR1 GTSNPN and CDR2 SVGIG (reference sequence). Between the trimmed V and J ends, which lost 0 bases and 2 bases, there was a span of 7 bases. This CDR3 has 13 residues. CDR3 residues: CAWSVRTQETQYF. Written as DNA, the CDR3 is TGTGCCTGGAGTGTACGAACGCAAGAGACCCAGTACTTC.

The chain's CDR3 is CASSSGTGRIYGYTF. The CDR3 bases are TGTGCCAGCAGTAGCGGGACAGGGAGGATCTATGGCTACACCTTC. The gene calls are TRBV27 and TRBJ1-2, with 9 bases aligning to TRBD1. CDR1 and CDR2 from the germline V gene are MNHEY and SMNVEV (reference sequence). The CDR3 totals 15 residues. V shed 5 bases, J shed 4 bases, and the junction held 8 bases outside the gene matches.

J is TRBJ2-7 and V is TRBV4-1, with D perhaps given as TRBD1 or TRBD2 (5 bases each). The CDR3 totals 15 residues. The ends were cut back, 0 bases at V and 6 bases at J, with 15 bases in the middle. The V gene's germline CDR1 is MGHRA and CDR2 YSYEKL. For the CDR3, the DNA is TGCGCCAGCAGCCAAGAAGGGACCCGTGGGGGCGAGCAGTACTTC. As protein: CASSQEGTRGGEQYF.

This clone has just a few counts. The chain uses TRBV5-1 and TRBJ2-1; maybe TRBD2 (5 bases). The CDR3 sequence is 14 residues long. The V and J ends lost 4 bases and 5 bases respectively, with 13 bases between them. From germline, CDR1 is SGHRS and CDR2 YFSETQ. The CDR3 spells CASSLGSADNEQFF. CDR3 sequence (DNA): TGCGCCAGCAGCCTAGGGAGTGCCGACAATGAGCAGTTCTTC.

V is TRBV19 and J is TRBJ2-1, with TRBD1 identical over 7 bases. After removal of 7 bases from V and 5 bases from J, the junction contained 11 bases not matched to a gene. Germline assignment: CDR1 LNHDA and CDR2 SQIVND (reference sequence). CDR3 length equals 15 residues. The CDR3 spells CASNGRTGGHNEQFF. The CDR3 DNA reads TGTGCCAGTAATGGAAGGACAGGTGGCCACAATGAGCAGTTCTTC.

V usage is TRBV21-1 and J usage is TRBJ1-5. TRBV21-1 is described as a pseudogene. The CDR3 spans 16 residues. CDR3 in amino acids: CASSKKGMEPHQPQHF. The DNA of the CDR3 is TGTGCCAGCAGCAAGAAGGGAATGGAGCCTCATCAGCCCCAGCATTTT.

The CDR3 coding sequence is TGTGCCAGCAGCCTTTGGGGGGGTGACGAGACCCAGTACTTC. Residues: CASSLWGGDETQYF. The chain uses TRBV5-6 and TRBJ2-5; 7 bases align to TRBD2. CDR1 is SGHDT, CDR2 YYEEEE, per germline. The CDR3 loop spans 14 amino acids. Trimming cost V 4 bases and J 5 bases; bases outside gene matches: 8. Variable domain in full (rest from reference TRBV5-6 and TRBJ2-5): DAGVTQSPTHLIKTRGQQVTLRCSPKSGHDTVSWYQQALGQGPQFIFQYYEEEERQRGNFPDRFSGHQFPNYSSELNVNALLLGDSALYLCASSLWGGDETQYFGPGTRLLVL.

The chain carries TRBV5-6 and TRBJ2-5, with 11 nucleotides matching TRBD2. V dropped 0 bases and J dropped 4; count of bases not matched to a gene: 8. Germline-derived CDR1 and CDR2 are SGHDT and YYEEEE. The CDR3 is 17 amino acids. The CDR3 coding sequence is TGTGCCAGCAGCTTGGCCCTGGGACTAGCGGTGGTAGAGACCCAGTACTTC. As protein: CASSLALGLAVVETQYF.

V gene TRBV10-2 combines with J gene TRBJ2-7, with 7 positions matching TRBD1. Trimming cost V 9 bases and J 6 bases; bases outside gene matches: 14. This CDR3 comprises 14 residues. Germline CDR1 WSHSY, CDR2 SAAADI. For the CDR3, the DNA is TGCGCCAGTCTACTCGGACAGGAGGTATCCGAGCAGTACTTC. Its protein product is CASLLGQEVSEQYF.

The genes are TRBV5-4 and TRBJ2-6; D ambiguous. The germline CDR1 and CDR2 sequences are SGHNT and YYREEE (reference sequence). The CDR3 length is 15 residues. The V end was cut by 4 bases, the J end by 1 base, with 9 bases between. In DNA, the CDR3 is TGTGCCAGCAGCCTACCTCCTTCTGGGGCCAACGTCCTGACTTTC. This sequence encodes CASSLPPSGANVLTF.

The chain recombines TRBV7-9 with TRBJ1-2; D gene ambiguous. The CDR3 runs to 13 residues. Germline lookup yields CDR1 SEHNR and CDR2 FQNEAQ (reference sequence). V was trimmed by 5 bases and J by 11 bases, leaving 18 bases between them. CDR3 sequence: CASSPDKSSFYTF. The CDR3 DNA sequence: TGTGCCAGCAGCCCAGACAAAAGTTCTTTTTACACCTTC.

V usage is TRBV11-2 and J usage is TRBJ2-1; 7 positions agree with TRBD2. Germline V gives CDR1 SGHAT, CDR2 FQNNGV. V lost 7 bases, J lost 3 bases, and 6 bases stayed unmatched. This CDR3 is 14 amino acids long. CDR3 loop: CASTRDYLYNEQFF. CDR3 bases: TGTGCCAGCACCCGGGACTACCTCTACAATGAGCAGTTCTTC.

V usage is TRBV7-9 and J usage is TRBJ2-5; the D is unclear. The germline CDR1 and CDR2 sequences are SEHNR and FQNEAQ (reference sequence). The CDR3 runs 13 residues. Between the trimmed V and J ends, which lost 6 bases and 1 base, there was a span of 9 bases. The CDR3 protein is CASSLTVQETQYF. The CDR3, as DNA: TGTGCCAGCAGTCTAACCGTCCAAGAGACCCAGTACTTC.

This sequence joins TRBV6-5 and TRBJ2-5; 7 bases fit TRBD2. The end of the DNA aligns better with TRBJ2-7, so the J call may be wrong. CDR3 length equals 16 residues. From germline, CDR1 is MNHEY and CDR2 SVGAGI. CDR3 sequence reads: CASSYSGGGVSYEQYF. The DNA for the CDR3 is TGTGCCAGCAGTTACTCGGGCGGGGGTGTGTCCTACGAGCAGTACTTC.

The genes are TRBV7-2 and TRBJ2-7; 10 bases map to TRBD2. Germline trimming cut 5 bases from V and 5 bases from J; bases unmatched to any gene: 9. Germline V lookup: CDR1 SGHTA, CDR2 FQGNSA. The CDR3 is made up of 15 amino acids. CDR3 in amino acids: CASSLSSGREHEQYF. The DNA of the CDR3 is TGTGCCAGCAGCCTGTCTAGCGGGAGAGAACACGAGCAGTACTTC. The full variable domain, rest sourced from reference TRBV7-2 and TRBJ2-7, is GAGVSQSPSNKVTEKGKDVELRCDPISGHTALYWYRQSLGQGLEFLIYFQGNSAPDKSGLPSDRFSAERTGGSVSTLTIQRTQQEDSAVYLCASSLSSGREHEQYFGPGTRLTVT.

This clone turned up a few times. The chain recombines TRBV28 with TRBJ2-2; 11 bases fit TRBD1. Germline values: CDR1 MDHEN, CDR2 SYDVKM. Trimming removed 6 bases from V and 6 bases from J; junction bases left unmatched: 6. CDR3 length equals 15 residues. The CDR3 nucleotides read TGTGCCAGCAGCCGGACGGGACAGGGGGCCGGGGAGCTGTTTTTT. Translating it yields CASSRTGQGAGELFF. The entire variable domain, with the rest obtained from reference TRBV28 and TRBJ2-2, is as follows: DVKVTQSSRYLVKRTGEKVFLECVQDMDHENMFWYRQDPGLGLRLIYFSYDVKMKEKGDIPEGYSVSREKKERFSLILESASTNQTSMYLCASSRTGQGAGELFFGEGSRLTVL.